One sample yielded the 21 T cell receptor beta chains listed below, sequenced in a study of stem cell transplantation in POMP-related autoinflammatory disease. TCRdb keeps only in-frame clones here, not all; method: immunoSEQ multiplex PCR. The sample includes tens of thousands of clones, roughly 90% seen only once; the top ten take about 0.66%. Sequenced here: CD4+ T cells from PBMCs, sampled after stem cell transplantation. These receptor sequences come from a human patient with POMP-related autoinflammation and immune dysregulation (PRAID). Some T cells may have originated in the graft donor.

The chain combines TRBV30 with TRBJ2-7, with 9 positions matching TRBD2. Looked up from germline, CDR1 is GTSNPN and CDR2 is SVGIG (reference sequence). The V segment lost 5 bases and the J segment 2 bases; nucleotides outside the gene matches: 7. This CDR3 has 14 amino acids. The CDR3 protein is CAWGAGGDAYEQYF. CDR3 in DNA: TGTGCCTGGGGAGCGGGGGGTGACGCCTACGAGCAGTACTTC.

CDR3 nucleotides: TGTGCCAGCAGCCCGGGACGGCTTTACACAGATACGCAGTATTTT. Translating gives CASSPGRLYTDTQYF. The chain uses TRBV3-1 (or the pseudogene TRBV3-2) and TRBJ2-3; D possibly matches TRBD1 or TRBD2 (5 bases each). Trimming removed 4 bases at V and 2 bases at J, with 13 bases between. Germline-derived CDR1 and CDR2 are LGHDT and YNNKEL (reference sequence). The CDR3 runs 15 residues.

The chain combines TRBV10-3 with TRBJ2-5; 7 bases fit TRBD2. This CDR3 is 17 amino acids long. After removal of 3 bases from V and 1 base from J, the junction contained 11 bases not matched to a gene. Germline assignment: CDR1 ENHRY and CDR2 SYGVKD. The CDR3 nucleotides are TGTGCCATCAGTGATCTAGCGGATCCTGATAGCCAAGAGACCCAGTACTTC. Protein product: CAISDLADPDSQETQYF.

This chain joins TRBV24-1 and TRBJ2-5; D remains ambiguous. Looked up from germline, CDR1 is KGHDR and CDR2 is SFDVKD. There are 13 residues in the CDR3. Trimming removed 6 bases from V and 2 bases from J, with 9 bases in between. CDR3 sequence: CATSSPEQETQYF. In nucleotides, the CDR3 is TGTGCCACCAGTAGTCCGGAGCAAGAGACCCAGTACTTC.

The chain employs TRBV11-2 and TRBJ1-4, with D uncertain. CDR3 size: 14 residues. Germline V CDR1 and CDR2: SGHAT, FQNNGV. V gave up 1 base and J gave up 5 bases, with 8 bases separating them. CDR3: CASSLGLGNEKLFF. Written as DNA, the CDR3 is TGTGCCAGCAGCTTAGGGTTAGGGAATGAAAAACTGTTTTTT.

This clone was recorded once. The V call is TRBV11-1, the J call TRBJ2-7; weak D call: TRBD1 (5 bases). V lost 4 bases to trimming and J lost 4 bases, with 8 bases between them. The CDR3 sequence is 12 residues long. Germline CDR1 SGHAT, CDR2 FQDESV (reference sequence). The CDR3 nucleotides read TGTGCCAGCAGCTCAGGGTTTTACGAGCAGTACTTC. Translated, it gives CASSSGFYEQYF.

J is TRBJ2-6 and V is TRBV5-1; 7 bases are shared with TRBD1. CDR1 SGHRS and CDR2 YFSETQ come from the germline V gene. V dropped 4 bases and J dropped 0; count of bases not matched to a gene: 4. The CDR3 totals 16 residues. CDR3 amino acids: CASSRDRDSGANVLTF. CDR3 DNA sequence: TGCGCCAGCAGCCGCGACAGGGACTCTGGGGCCAACGTCCTGACTTTC.

The chain joins TRBV7-2 to TRBJ2-2; 9 nucleotides line up with TRBD2. This CDR3 has 17 amino acids. Germline V CDR1 and CDR2: SGHTA, FQGNSA. Losses at the gene ends were 6 bases for V and 7 bases for J; bases not matched to a gene: 15. The CDR3 DNA reads TGTGCCAGCAGAGAAGGGACTAGCCCTTACAAAATCGGGGAGCTGTTTTTT. Translation gives CASREGTSPYKIGELFF.

CDR3 region: CATKRGNTDTQYF. DNA of the CDR3: TGTGCCACGAAGAGGGGGAACACAGATACGCAGTATTTT. The V gene is TRBV24-1, the J gene TRBJ2-3, with D possibly being TRBD1 (6 bases). Per the germline V gene, CDR1 is KGHDR and CDR2 is SFDVKD. Trimming stripped 10 bases from V and 2 bases from J, with 12 bases between. The CDR3 is made up of 13 amino acids.

The J gene is TRBJ2-2, the V gene TRBV3-1 (or the pseudogene TRBV3-2); 7 positions match TRBD2. Germline CDR1 LGHDT, CDR2 YNNKEL (reference sequence). Trimming removed 8 bases from V and 5 bases from J; junction bases left unmatched: 5. The CDR3 spans 13 residues. The CDR3 DNA sequence: TGTGCCAGCCGGGACTATGCGACCGGGGAGCTGTTTTTT. Its translation: CASRDYATGELFF.

The chain combines TRBV3-1 (or the pseudogene TRBV3-2) with TRBJ1-2; D gene uncertain. The germline V gene encodes CDR1 LGHDT and CDR2 YNNKEL (reference sequence). Trimming pared 4 bases from V and 0 bases from J, leaving 12 bases between. The CDR3 loop spans 15 amino acids. The CDR3 DNA is TGTGCCAGCAGCCCGTTCCCCAGCGCTAACTATGGCTACACCTTC. Translating it yields CASSPFPSANYGYTF.

The rearrangement uses TRBV6-1 and TRBJ2-3, with 9 positions matching TRBD2. Germline V lookup: CDR1 MNHNS, CDR2 SASEGT. V trimming: 2 bases; J trimming: 2 bases; junction bases outside the gene matches: 8. The CDR3 length is 17 residues. CDR3 DNA sequence: TGTGCCAGCAGTGAAAGCCCAGCGGGGGGCTTCACAGATACGCAGTATTTT. This sequence encodes CASSESPAGGFTDTQYF.

The chain employs TRBV5-1 and TRBJ2-3; 11 bases fit TRBD2. J was trimmed by 5 bases and V by 6 bases; bases with no gene match: 8. Per germline, CDR1 SGHRS and CDR2 YFSETQ. The CDR3 totals 15 residues. This chain's CDR3 is CASKDPLAGGDTQYF. CDR3 nucleotides: TGCGCCAGCAAGGACCCCCTAGCGGGGGGAGATACGCAGTATTTT.

CDR3 loop: CASTSQGRETQYF. The CDR3 DNA follows: TGTGCCAGCACTTCTCAGGGCAGGGAGACCCAGTACTTC. The chain couples TRBV6-5 to TRBJ2-5; D is perhaps TRBD1 (5 bases). This CDR3 spans 13 amino acids. Germline assignment: CDR1 MNHEY and CDR2 SVGAGI. V dropped 7 bases and J dropped 5 bases, with 14 bases sitting between them.

This clone was seen only a few times. CDR3 in amino acids: CASSNRVRMVYGYTF. CDR3 sequence (DNA): TGTGCCAGCAGTAACAGGGTCCGGATGGTCTATGGCTACACCTTC. The chain recombines TRBV6-5 with TRBJ1-2; the D gene is possibly TRBD1 (6 bases). The CDR3 consists of 15 residues. V dropped 5 bases and J dropped 4 bases, with 17 bases sitting between them. CDR1 is MNHEY and CDR2 is SVGAGI in the germline V gene.

The chain's CDR3 is CASSPTDSNQPQHF. The CDR3 DNA sequence: TGCGCCAGCAGCCCCACAGATTCCAATCAGCCCCAGCATTTT. This chain joins TRBV5-1 and TRBJ1-5, with D unclear. Germline V gives CDR1 SGHRS, CDR2 YFSETQ. Trimming took off 4 bases at V and 3 bases at J, with 11 bases between the two ends. CDR3 length: 14 residues.

The CDR3 sequence: CASSYSRDRGEQYF. The CDR3, as DNA: TGTGCCAGCAGTTACTCCCGGGACAGGGGCGAGCAGTACTTC. V is TRBV6-6 and J is TRBJ2-7; 10 positions match TRBD1. J lost 6 bases, V lost 0 bases, and 2 bases had no gene match. Germline CDR1 and CDR2: MNHNY and SVGAGI (reference sequence). The CDR3 is made up of 14 amino acids.

This chain uses TRBV5-6 with TRBJ2-1; 9 bases are a match to TRBD1. The junction had 0 bases not matched to a gene; V was cut back by 5 bases and J by 9 bases. Germline loops: CDR1 SGHDT, CDR2 YYEEEE. This CDR3 contains 11 residues. CDR3 protein: CASRTGGEQFF. CDR3 nucleotides: TGTGCCAGCAGGACAGGGGGTGAGCAGTTCTTC.

This clone is categorized as medium-sized (0.01 to 0.1%). This chain links TRBV5-1 with TRBJ1-2; possible D gene TRBD1, 5 bases. V lost 0 bases and J 1 base, leaving 13 bases between the germline ends. CDR1 and CDR2 from the germline V gene are SGHRS and YFSETQ. The CDR3 has 16 residues. The CDR3 region is CASSLDGGLLNYGYTF. The DNA for the CDR3 is TGCGCCAGCAGCTTGGACGGGGGACTCCTTAACTATGGCTACACCTTC. Using reference TRBV5-1 and TRBJ1-2 for the parts outside the CDR3, the full variable domain is KAGVTQTPRYLIKTRGQQVTLSCSPISGHRSVSWYQQTPGQGLQFLFEYFSETQRNKGNFPGRFSGRQFSNSRSEMNVSTLELGDSALYLCASSLDGGLLNYGYTFGSGTRLTVV.

The CDR3 nucleotides read TGCGCCAGCAGCTTGGCCGTCTTAGTTAGCACAGATACGCAGTATTTT. The encoded protein is CASSLAVLVSTDTQYF. V gene TRBV5-1 combines with J gene TRBJ2-3, with no clear D. The V and J ends lost 0 bases and 0 bases respectively, with 11 bases between them. The CDR3 spans 16 residues. Looked up from germline, CDR1 is SGHRS and CDR2 is YFSETQ.

The rearrangement links TRBV28 to TRBJ1-2; 8 bases match TRBD1. With V trimmed by 7 bases and J by 5 bases, 18 bases remained unmatched. This CDR3 comprises 17 residues. Germline V gives CDR1 MDHEN, CDR2 SYDVKM. CDR3 in amino acids: CASIRPKGDRGEYGYTF. The CDR3 DNA follows: TGTGCCAGCATCCGGCCAAAGGGAGACAGGGGAGAATATGGCTACACCTTC.